This record concerns one T cell receptor beta chain sequence. Of the isolated RNA, all was reverse transcribed, and so the sequenced material was expressed TCRB transcripts. Only in-frame clones appear in the TCRdb table, and some are missing; sequencing was by immunoSEQ multiplex PCR. The sample carries 130,000 to 150,000 clones, more than 9% recorded once. These data originate in a study of beta chain features in type 1 diabetes. The CDR3 has 16 residues. Germline-derived CDR1 and CDR2 are ENHRY and SYGVKD. Trimming took 8 bases from V and 1 from J; bases not matched to a gene: 5. The sequencing sample was made of naive CD4+ T cells from blood. The receptor was isolated from a man in his late teens or twenties in good health. The chain carries TRBV10-3 and TRBJ2-5, with TRBD2 identical over 15 bases. The CDR3 DNA sequence: TGTGCCATCGCCTCGGGACTAGCGGGGGGCCAAGAGACCCAGTACTTC. Residues: CAIASGLAGGQETQYF.